The sequence of this T cell receptor (beta chain) was determined in a study of cytomegalovirus exposure and HLA in healthy donors. PCR used 60 Vbeta primers and 13 Jbeta primers. This table comes from immunoSEQ multiplex PCR, and its TCRdb copy is limited to in-frame clones, with some not included. The repertoire holds about 170,000 clones, with around 78% as singletons. CDR3 length: 14 residues. Trimming cost V 3 bases and J 1 base; bases outside gene matches: 1. Germline assignment: CDR1 LNHDA and CDR2 SQIVND (reference sequence). Material: PBMCs. This clonotype originated in a woman aged 30 to 39 in good health and CMV-seropositive. The J gene is TRBJ2-5, the V gene TRBV19; 8 nucleotides align to TRBD1. The CDR3 here is CASSIGQGQETQYF. CDR3 coding DNA: TGTGCCAGTAGTATCGGACAGGGCCAAGAGACCCAGTACTTC.